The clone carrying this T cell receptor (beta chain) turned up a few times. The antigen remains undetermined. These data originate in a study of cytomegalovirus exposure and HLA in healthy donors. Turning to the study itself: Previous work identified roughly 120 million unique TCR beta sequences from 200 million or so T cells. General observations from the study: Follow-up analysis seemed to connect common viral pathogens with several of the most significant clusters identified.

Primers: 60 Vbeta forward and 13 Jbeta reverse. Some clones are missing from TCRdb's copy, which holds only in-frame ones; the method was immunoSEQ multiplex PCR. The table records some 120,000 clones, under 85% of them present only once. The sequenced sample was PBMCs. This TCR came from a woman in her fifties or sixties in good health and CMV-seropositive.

The CDR3 DNA reads TGCAGCGGGGGACAGAACACTGAAGCTTTCTTT. Protein product: CSGGQNTEAFF. The chain combines TRBV29-1 with TRBJ1-1, with TRBD1 as a possible D gene (6 bases). Germline V lookup: CDR1 SQVTM, CDR2 ANQGSEA. V was cut by 7 bases and J by 1 base, with 7 bases left in between. The CDR3 length is 11 residues.